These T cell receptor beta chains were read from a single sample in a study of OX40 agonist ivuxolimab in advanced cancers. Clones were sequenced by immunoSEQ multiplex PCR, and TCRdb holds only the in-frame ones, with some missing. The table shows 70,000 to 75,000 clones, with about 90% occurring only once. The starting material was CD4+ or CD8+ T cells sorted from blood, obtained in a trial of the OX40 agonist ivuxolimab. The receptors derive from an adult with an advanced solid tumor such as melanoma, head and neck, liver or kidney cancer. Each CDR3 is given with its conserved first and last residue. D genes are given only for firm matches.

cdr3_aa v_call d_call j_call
CASSPTSSGSGNTGELFF TRBV18 TRBD2 TRBJ2-2
CASSGDRGQETQYF TRBV2 TRBD1 TRBJ2-5
CASRPRGRGRSSYNEQFF TRBV19 TRBD1 TRBJ2-1
CASVRGEGAFF TRBV7-2 - TRBJ1-1
CASSPIDLAEQFF TRBV18 - TRBJ2-1
CASSLVGTGVGETQYF TRBV11-3 TRBD1 TRBJ2-5
CASSIPGTETQYF TRBV18 - TRBJ2-5
CASSAGTSGPDTQYF TRBV9 TRBD2 TRBJ2-3
CASSRQGNYGYTF TRBV6-5 TRBD1 TRBJ1-2
CASSPLMLTRGNQETQYF TRBV18 - TRBJ2-5